The clone carrying this T cell receptor beta chain was seen only a few times. Its matching antigen is unknown. These data originate in a study of molecular identifiers for immune sequencing clone quantification. Previously reported methods and listed TCR primers produced the bulk TCR libraries. TCRdb fed the PCR reads into MiXCR, producing one record per CDR3 protein. The data show around 480,000 distinct CDR3 sequences, roughly 24% seen once. Looked up from germline, CDR1 is SGDLS and CDR2 is YYNGEE. The ends lost 5 bases at V and 4 bases at J; junction bases unmatched: 11. The CDR3 length is 15 residues. Study-level points and caveats: With a barcode shared among identical TCR molecules, highly expanded clone sizes could be underestimated.

The specimen sequenced was naive CD8+ T cells from blood, with Jurkat cell RNA spiked in. As to subset: FACS-sorted CD8+CD4-CCR7+CD45RA+ naive T cells. V is TRBV9 and J is TRBJ2-5; 7 nucleotides line up with TRBD1. This receptor was taken from a human donor in good health. Some libraries in this study had Jurkat cell RNA spiked in. CDR3 loop: CASSSQGVKGETQYF. The CDR3 DNA is TGTGCCAGCAGTTCTCAGGGGGTAAAGGGAGAGACCCAGTACTTC. The full variable domain, its missing parts supplied by reference TRBV9 and TRBJ2-5, is DSGVTQTPKHLITATGQRVTLRCSPRSGDLSVYWYQQSLDQGLQFLIQYYNGEERAKGNILERFSAQQFPDLHSELNLSSLELGDSALYFCASSSQGVKGETQYFGPGTRLLVL.